The clone carrying this T cell receptor (beta chain) was observed a single time. Authors' methods: The authors estimated nucleated cell counts from reference gene primer amplification. Method: immunoSEQ multiplex PCR; TCRdb's copy keeps in-frame clones and lacks some. Clone size and the V and J calls come from that table; the DNA yielded D and trimming. Here the sample spans about 88,000 clones, about nine tenths being singletons. This specimen comes from a study of blood T cell repertoires in COVID-19. Turning to the study itself: Samples of COVID-19 (acute and convalescent) were obtained from the United States, Italy and Spain. From T cells, B-cell-depleted T cells, or PBMCs came the material, which was cDNA or gDNA.

This CDR3 region has 14 residues. CDR1 and CDR2 from the germline V gene are LGHDT and YNNKEL (reference sequence). Trimming left V 3 bases short and J 7 bases short, with 10 bases between. This sequence joins TRBV3-1 (or the pseudogene TRBV3-2) and TRBJ1-6, with D unclear. Sequencing was carried out using peripheral blood. The TCR was taken from a male donor with acute or convalescent COVID-19. This chain's CDR3 is CASSQWAENSPLHF. The CDR3 bases are TGTGCCAGCAGCCAGTGGGCCGAGAATTCACCCCTCCACTTT.